This T cell receptor (beta chain) was identified in a study of beta chain features in type 1 diabetes. For the study at large: No patient-donor differences in age, gender, total cells or subset yield.

Whole-study findings and limits: Patients showed naive, central memory and Treg TCRB repertoires that appeared more similar than those of healthy donors.

Cells sorted by CD45RO/CCR7/CD25/CD127/CD95/CD27 comprised CD4+ naive, central memory, regulatory and stem cell-like memory cells. This clone was seen a few times. The antigen remains unidentified. The isolated RNA, all of it, was reverse transcribed, so expressed TCRB transcripts were what got sequenced. Clones were sequenced by immunoSEQ multiplex PCR, and TCRdb holds only the in-frame ones, with some missing. Of 350,000 or so clones listed, around 19% are singletons. The TCR sequence derives from a woman in her late teens or twenties in good health. The specimen was naive CD4+ T cells from blood.

The DNA for the CDR3 is TGTGCCAGCAGCTTAGTCGGGGTAGAGCAGTACTTC. Translated: CASSLVGVEQYF. V gene TRBV7-9 combines with J gene TRBJ2-7, with D perhaps matching TRBD2 (5 bases). The V end was cut by 1 base, the J end by 7 bases, with 8 bases between. Germline values: CDR1 SEHNR, CDR2 FQNEAQ (reference sequence). CDR3 length equals 12 residues.